This T cell receptor (beta chain) comes out of a study of T-cell memory formation after mild COVID-19. MiXCR, applied by TCRdb to the 5' RACE reads, yields one record per CDR3 protein. The sample includes nearly 350,000 distinct CDR3 sequences, roughly 13% of them seen just once. This CDR3 has 13 residues. V was trimmed by 1 base and J by 2 bases, leaving 8 bases between them. Germline CDR1 reads DFQATT; CDR2 reads SNEGSKA (reference sequence). This clonotype was counted ten times or more. The sequencing sample was made of PBMCs or a T cell subset sorted from them (not recorded which). The receptor comes from a man aged 18 to 29 who had mild COVID-19 (a few samples of this study predate the infection). Cell type and time point are not known. The chain carries TRBV20-1 and TRBJ2-5, with D possibly matching TRBD1 (5 bases). This CDR3 reads CSARGGGQETQYF. The CDR3 DNA follows: TGCAGTGCTAGAGGGGGCGGACAAGAGACCCAGTACTTC.